This note documents a single T cell receptor beta chain sequence. Germline CDR1 SNHLY, CDR2 FYNNEI. The CDR3 totals 14 residues. V was clipped by 3 bases and J by 4 bases; unmatched bases: 4. Per the original methods: Reference gene primer amplification gave estimated nucleated cell counts. The protocol was immunoSEQ multiplex PCR, while the TCRdb copy is restricted to in-frame clones and leaves out a portion. D and trimming were read from the DNA, whereas the V and J calls and clone size are those reported in that table. Of 190,000 or so clones listed, 75% to 90% are singletons. This sample stems from a study of blood T cell repertoires in COVID-19. Turning to the study itself: PBMCs, B-cell-depleted T cells, or T cells were the source of the cDNA or gDNA that made up the material.

Adults between about 18 and 95 years of age took part from fewer than 30 US areas. Participant-given clinical history determined each cohort assignment. This clonotype originated in a woman between 25 and 40 years old who had been exposed to COVID-19. Sequenced: PBMCs or T cells enriched from blood (not recorded which). The chain combines TRBV2 with TRBJ2-7; 9 bases line up with TRBD1. The CDR3 nucleotides are TGTGCCAGCAGTGACAGGGACAGGGTATACGAGCAGTACTTC. Residues: CASSDRDRVYEQYF.